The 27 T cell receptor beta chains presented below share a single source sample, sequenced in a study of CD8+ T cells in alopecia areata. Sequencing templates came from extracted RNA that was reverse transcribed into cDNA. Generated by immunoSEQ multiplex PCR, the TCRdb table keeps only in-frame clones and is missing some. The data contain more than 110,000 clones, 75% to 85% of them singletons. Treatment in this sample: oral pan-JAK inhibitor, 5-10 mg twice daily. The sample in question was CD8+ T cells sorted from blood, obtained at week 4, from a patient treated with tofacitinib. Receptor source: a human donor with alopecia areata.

CDR3 nucleotide sequence: TGTGCCATCAGTGACCCTAGCGGGGGAACCCCCTACGAGCAGTACTTC. As protein: CAISDPSGGTPYEQYF. V usage is TRBV10-3 and J usage is TRBJ2-7; 10 bases line up with TRBD2. Germline V gene sequence: CDR1 ENHRY, CDR2 SYGVKD. The CDR3 totals 16 residues. The junction had 7 bases not matched to a gene; V was cut back by 3 bases and J by 2 bases.

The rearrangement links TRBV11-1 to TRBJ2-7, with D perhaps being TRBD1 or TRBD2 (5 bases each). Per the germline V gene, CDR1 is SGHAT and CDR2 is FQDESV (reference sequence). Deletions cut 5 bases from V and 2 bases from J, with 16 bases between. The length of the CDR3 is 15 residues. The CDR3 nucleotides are TGTGCCAGCAGCGCGATATGGGACGGAGCCTACGAGCAGTACTTC. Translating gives CASSAIWDGAYEQYF.

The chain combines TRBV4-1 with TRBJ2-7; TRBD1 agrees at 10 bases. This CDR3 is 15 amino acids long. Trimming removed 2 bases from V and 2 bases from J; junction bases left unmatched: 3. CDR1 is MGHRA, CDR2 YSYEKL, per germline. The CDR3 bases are TGCGCCAGCAGCCAAATGGGGACAGGGGCCTACGAGCAGTACTTC. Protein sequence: CASSQMGTGAYEQYF.

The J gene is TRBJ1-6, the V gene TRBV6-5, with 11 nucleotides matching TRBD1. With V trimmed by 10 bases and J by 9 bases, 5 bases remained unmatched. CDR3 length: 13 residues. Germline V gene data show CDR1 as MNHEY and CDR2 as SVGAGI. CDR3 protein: CATAGTGGSPLHF. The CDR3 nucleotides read TGTGCCACCGCCGGGACAGGGGGTTCACCCCTCCACTTT.

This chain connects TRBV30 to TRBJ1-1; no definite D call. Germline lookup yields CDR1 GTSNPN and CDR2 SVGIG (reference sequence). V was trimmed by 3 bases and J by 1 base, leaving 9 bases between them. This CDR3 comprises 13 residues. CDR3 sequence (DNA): TGTGCCTGGAGGGCCCCTGAGAACACTGAAGCTTTCTTT. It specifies CAWRAPENTEAFF.

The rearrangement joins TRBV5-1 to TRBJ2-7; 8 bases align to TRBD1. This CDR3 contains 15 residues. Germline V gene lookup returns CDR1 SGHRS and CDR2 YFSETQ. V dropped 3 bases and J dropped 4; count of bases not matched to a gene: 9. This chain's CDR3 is CASSSRDRGEYEQYF. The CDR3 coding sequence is TGCGCCAGCAGCTCGAGAGACAGGGGAGAGTACGAGCAGTACTTC.

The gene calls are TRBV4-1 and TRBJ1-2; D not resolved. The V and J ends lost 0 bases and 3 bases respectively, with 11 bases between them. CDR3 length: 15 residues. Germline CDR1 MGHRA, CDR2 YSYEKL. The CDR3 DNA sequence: TGCGCCAGCAGCCAAGAAACCGCCAATCACTATGGCTACACCTTC. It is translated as CASSQETANHYGYTF.

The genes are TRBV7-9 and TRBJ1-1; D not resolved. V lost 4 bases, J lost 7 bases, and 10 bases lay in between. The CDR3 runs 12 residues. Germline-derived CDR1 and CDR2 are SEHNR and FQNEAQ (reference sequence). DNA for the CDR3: TGTGCCAGCAGCTCCTATACCTATGAAGCTTTCTTT. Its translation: CASSSYTYEAFF. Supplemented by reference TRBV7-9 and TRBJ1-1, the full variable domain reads DTGVSQNPRHKITKRGQNVTFRCDPISEHNRLYWYRQTLGQGPEFLTYFQNEAQLEKSRLLSDRFSAERPKGSFSTLEIQRTEQGDSAMYLCASSSYTYEAFFGQGTRLTVV.

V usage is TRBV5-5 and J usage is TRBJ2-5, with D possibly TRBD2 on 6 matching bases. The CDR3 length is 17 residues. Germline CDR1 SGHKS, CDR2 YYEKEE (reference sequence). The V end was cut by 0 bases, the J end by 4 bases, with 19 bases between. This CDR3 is CASSLVRGLALGETQYF. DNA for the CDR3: TGTGCCAGCAGCTTGGTGAGGGGCCTAGCGCTGGGAGAGACCCAGTACTTC.

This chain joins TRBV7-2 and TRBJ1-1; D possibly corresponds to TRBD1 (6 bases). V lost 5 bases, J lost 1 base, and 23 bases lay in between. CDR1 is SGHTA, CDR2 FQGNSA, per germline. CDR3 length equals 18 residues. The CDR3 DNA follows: TGTGCCAGCAGCCTCGGGGGTGGGACATTGACTGAGAACACTGAAGCTTTCTTT. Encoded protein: CASSLGGGTLTENTEAFF.

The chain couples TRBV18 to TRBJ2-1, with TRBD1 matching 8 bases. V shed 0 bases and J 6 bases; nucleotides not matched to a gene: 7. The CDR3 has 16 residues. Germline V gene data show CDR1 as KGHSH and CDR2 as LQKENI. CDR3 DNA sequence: TGTGCCAGCTCACCACCGGGGCAGGGGGCGTCCAATGAGCAGTTCTTC. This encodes CASSPPGQGASNEQFF. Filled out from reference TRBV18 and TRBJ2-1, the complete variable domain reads NAGVMQNPRHLVRRRGQEARLRCSPMKGHSHVYWYRQLPEEGLKFMVYLQKENIIDESGMPKERFSAEFPKEGPSILRIQQVVRGDSAAYFCASSPPGQGASNEQFFGPGTRLTVL.

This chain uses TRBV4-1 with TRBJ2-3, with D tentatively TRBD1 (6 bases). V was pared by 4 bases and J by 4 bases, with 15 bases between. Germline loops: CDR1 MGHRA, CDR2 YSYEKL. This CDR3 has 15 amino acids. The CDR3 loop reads CASSPENRAADTQYF. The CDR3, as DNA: TGCGCCAGCAGCCCAGAAAACAGGGCCGCAGATACGCAGTATTTT.

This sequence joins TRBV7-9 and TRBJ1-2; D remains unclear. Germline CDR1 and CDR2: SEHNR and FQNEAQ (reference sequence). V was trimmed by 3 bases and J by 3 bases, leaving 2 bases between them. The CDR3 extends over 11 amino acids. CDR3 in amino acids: CASSLDYGYTF. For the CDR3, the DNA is TGTGCCAGCAGCTTGGACTATGGCTACACCTTC.

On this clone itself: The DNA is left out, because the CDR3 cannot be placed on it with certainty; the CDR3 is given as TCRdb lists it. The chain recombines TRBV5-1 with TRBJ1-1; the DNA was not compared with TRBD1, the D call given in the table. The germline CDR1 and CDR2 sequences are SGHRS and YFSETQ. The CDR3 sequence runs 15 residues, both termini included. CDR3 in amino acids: CASSFGPGQGTEAFF.

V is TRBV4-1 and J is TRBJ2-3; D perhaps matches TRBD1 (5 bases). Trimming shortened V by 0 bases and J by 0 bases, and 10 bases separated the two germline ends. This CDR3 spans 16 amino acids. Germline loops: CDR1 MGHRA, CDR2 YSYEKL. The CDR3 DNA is TGCGCCAGCAGCCAAGATGGGGCAGATAGCACAGATACGCAGTATTTT. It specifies CASSQDGADSTDTQYF.

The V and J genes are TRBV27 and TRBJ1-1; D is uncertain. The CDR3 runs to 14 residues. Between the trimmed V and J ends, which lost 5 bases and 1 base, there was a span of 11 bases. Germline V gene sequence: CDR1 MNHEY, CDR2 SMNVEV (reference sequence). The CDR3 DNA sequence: TGTGCCAGCAGTCTATACTCGCGGAACACTGAAGCTTTCTTT. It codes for CASSLYSRNTEAFF.

CDR3 loop: CSVEDARLTSYNEQFF. The CDR3 bases are TGCAGCGTTGAAGATGCCCGGCTAACCAGCTACAATGAGCAGTTCTTC. The chain uses TRBV29-1 and TRBJ2-1; D call uncertain. Trimming took 0 bases from V and 3 from J, leaving 15 bases between them. Germline assignment: CDR1 SQVTM and CDR2 ANQGSEA. The length of the CDR3 is 16 residues.

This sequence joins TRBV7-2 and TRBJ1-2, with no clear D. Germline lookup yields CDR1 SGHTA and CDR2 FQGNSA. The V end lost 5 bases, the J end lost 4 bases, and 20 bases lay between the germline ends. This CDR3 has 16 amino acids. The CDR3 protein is CASSLGLGLSSYGYTF. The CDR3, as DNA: TGTGCCAGCAGCCTGGGATTAGGTCTATCCTCCTATGGCTACACCTTC.

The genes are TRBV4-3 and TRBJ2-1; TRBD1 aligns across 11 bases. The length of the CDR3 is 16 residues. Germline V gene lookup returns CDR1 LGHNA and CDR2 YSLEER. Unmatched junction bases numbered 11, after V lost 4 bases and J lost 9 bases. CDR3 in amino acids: CASSPAGTGGIGEQFF. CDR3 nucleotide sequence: TGCGCCAGCAGCCCAGCAGGGACAGGGGGAATAGGTGAGCAGTTCTTC.

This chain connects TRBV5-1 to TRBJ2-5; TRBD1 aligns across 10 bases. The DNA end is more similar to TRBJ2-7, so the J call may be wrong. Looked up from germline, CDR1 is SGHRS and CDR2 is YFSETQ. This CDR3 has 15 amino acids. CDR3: CASSPDRGVSYEQYF. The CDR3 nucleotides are TGCGCCAGCAGCCCGGACAGGGGGGTCTCCTACGAGCAGTACTTC.

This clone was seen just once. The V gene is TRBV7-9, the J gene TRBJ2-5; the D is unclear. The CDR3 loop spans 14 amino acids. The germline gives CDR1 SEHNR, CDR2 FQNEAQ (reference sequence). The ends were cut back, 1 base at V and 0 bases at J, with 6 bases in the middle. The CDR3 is CASSLDADQETQYF. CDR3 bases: TGTGCCAGCAGCTTAGACGCAGACCAAGAGACCCAGTACTTC.

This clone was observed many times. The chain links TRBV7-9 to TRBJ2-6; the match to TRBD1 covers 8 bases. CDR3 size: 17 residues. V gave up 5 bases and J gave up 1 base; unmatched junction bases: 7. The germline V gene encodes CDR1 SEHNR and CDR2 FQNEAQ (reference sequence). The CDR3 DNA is TGTGCCAGCAGCCCACGGACAGGGAGGTCTGGGGCCAACGTCCTGACTTTC. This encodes CASSPRTGRSGANVLTF.

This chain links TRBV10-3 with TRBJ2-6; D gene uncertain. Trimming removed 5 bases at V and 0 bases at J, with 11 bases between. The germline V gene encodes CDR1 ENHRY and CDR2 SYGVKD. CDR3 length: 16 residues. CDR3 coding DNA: TGTGCCATCAGTTTCCCCGCGAGCTCTGGGGCCAACGTCCTGACTTTC. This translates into CAISFPASSGANVLTF.

Here the CDR3 reads CASRRKDTQYF. For the CDR3, the DNA is TGTGCCAGTAGGAGAAAAGATACGCAGTATTTT. The gene calls are TRBV19 and TRBJ2-3; D unclear. Germline lookup yields CDR1 LNHDA and CDR2 SQIVND (reference sequence). This CDR3 is built from 11 residues. V was pared by 6 bases and J by 5 bases, with 6 bases between.

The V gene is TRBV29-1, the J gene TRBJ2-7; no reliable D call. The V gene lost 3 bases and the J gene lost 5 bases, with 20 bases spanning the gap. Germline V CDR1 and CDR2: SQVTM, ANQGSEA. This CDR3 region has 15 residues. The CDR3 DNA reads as TGCAGCGTTGAGGCCCCGGAGACGGAAGGACACGAGCAGTACTTC. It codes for CSVEAPETEGHEQYF.

This CDR3 reads CASSLRDAYNSPLHF. As DNA, the CDR3 is TGTGCCAGCAGCCTTCGGGACGCGTATAATTCACCCCTCCACTTT. The chain recombines TRBV7-9 with TRBJ1-6; maybe TRBD1 (5 bases). Trimming shortened V by 5 bases and J by 4 bases, and 12 bases separated the two germline ends. Germline V lookup: CDR1 SEHNR, CDR2 FQNEAQ (reference sequence). CDR3 length: 15 amino acids.

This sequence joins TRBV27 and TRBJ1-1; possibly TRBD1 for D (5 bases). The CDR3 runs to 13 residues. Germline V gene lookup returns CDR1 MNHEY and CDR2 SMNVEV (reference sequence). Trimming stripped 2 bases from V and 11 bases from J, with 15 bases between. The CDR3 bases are TGTGCCAGCAGTTTAGGGGCGTGGGAAATGGCTTTCTTT. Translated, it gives CASSLGAWEMAFF.